The 19 T cell receptor beta chains in this list originate from one sample, sequenced in a study of blood T cell repertoires in COVID-19. Libraries were prepared by immunoSEQ multiplex PCR; TCRdb keeps only in-frame clonotypes and omits some of them. The table has about 190,000 clones, more than 75% seen once. Sequenced sample: PBMCs or T cells enriched from blood (not recorded which). The receptors originated from a woman aged 45 to 65 with acute COVID-19.

The chain carries TRBV7-6 and TRBJ2-2, with D possibly being TRBD1 (6 bases). The V end lost 3 bases, the J end lost 3 bases, and 11 bases lay between the germline ends. From germline, CDR1 is SGHVS and CDR2 FNYEAQ. The CDR3 has 15 amino acids. The CDR3 is CASSFTGPDTGELFF. The CDR3 region has the DNA TGTGCCAGCAGCTTTACAGGGCCGGACACCGGGGAGCTGTTTTTT.

The CDR3 DNA reads as TGTGCCAGCAGGGGGACAGTACTTTACAATGAGCAGTTCTTC. As protein: CASRGTVLYNEQFF. The chain has TRBV7-2 and TRBJ2-1, with 7 positions matching TRBD1. V lost 6 bases to trimming and J lost 4 bases; unmatched junction nucleotides: 6. Per the germline V gene, CDR1 is SGHTA and CDR2 is FQGNSA. The CDR3 is made up of 14 amino acids.

The chain joins TRBV27 to TRBJ2-7; the D is unclear. V was shortened by 8 bases and J by 3 bases, with 17 bases between the two germline ends. Looked up from germline, CDR1 is MNHEY and CDR2 is SMNVEV (reference sequence). The CDR3 is 14 residues long. In nucleotides, the CDR3 is TGTGCCAGCCTGAAGAAAGAACAGATCTACGAGCAGTACGTC. Translated, it gives CASLKKEQIYEQYV.

The rearrangement joins TRBV27 to TRBJ1-5; 8 bases are shared with TRBD1. The CDR3 sequence is 16 residues long. In germline, CDR1 is MNHEY, CDR2 SMNVEV (reference sequence). The V and J ends lost 2 bases and 6 bases, in that order; junction bases with no gene match: 9. CDR3 nucleotides: TGTGCCAGCAGTTTAAGTGGCAGGGGGCACGGTCAGCCCCAGCATTTT. Protein sequence: CASSLSGRGHGQPQHF.

CDR3 region: CAISESTGSNEQFF. DNA for the CDR3: TGTGCCATCAGTGAGTCAACAGGGTCCAATGAGCAGTTCTTC. The chain is built from TRBV10-3 and TRBJ2-1, with D perhaps TRBD1 (6 bases). CDR1 is ENHRY, CDR2 SYGVKD, per germline. Between the trimmed V and J ends, which lost 0 bases and 6 bases, there was a span of 9 bases. This CDR3 has 14 residues.

V gene TRBV18 combines with J gene TRBJ1-5; 9 bases align to TRBD1. Germline CDR1 reads KGHSH; CDR2 reads LQKENI. V dropped 3 bases and J dropped 5; count of bases not matched to a gene: 17. The CDR3 runs to 19 residues. This CDR3 is CASSPLILGTGGADQPQHF. CDR3 coding DNA: TGTGCCAGCTCACCTCTAATCTTAGGCACAGGGGGCGCGGATCAGCCCCAGCATTTT.

This sequence joins TRBV6-2 or TRBV6-3 and TRBJ2-7; D is ambiguous. The CDR3 extends over 16 amino acids. CDR1 MNHEY and CDR2 SVGEGT come from the germline V gene. Trimming removed 7 bases from V and 0 bases from J, with 19 bases in between. In nucleotides, the CDR3 is TGTGCCAGCACCCCCGGAGTTCACCTCAGCTCCTACGAGCAGTACGTC. As protein: CASTPGVHLSSYEQYV.

The chain joins TRBV4-2 to TRBJ1-2; 8 bases fit TRBD1. Germline CDR1 and CDR2: LGHNA and YNFKEQ. The J segment lost 3 bases and the V segment lost 5 bases, leaving 8 bases of the junction unmatched. The CDR3 is 15 amino acids. CDR3 sequence (DNA): TGTGCCAGCAGCACCCGCGGACAGGGCCACTATGGCTACACCTTC. Its translation: CASSTRGQGHYGYTF.

This clone has just a few counts. The chain carries TRBV5-1 and TRBJ1-2, with D unclear. Germline CDR1 reads SGHRS; CDR2 reads YFSETQ. V dropped 0 bases and J dropped 4 bases, with 10 bases sitting between them. The CDR3 covers 14 residues. The CDR3 DNA reads TGCGCCAGCAGCTTGGCGGTCATTGGCTATGGCTACACCTTC. Its protein product is CASSLAVIGYGYTF.

The CDR3 nucleotides read TGCGCCAGCAGCCAAGAGTTCGGGACAGTCAATCAGCCCCAGCATTTT. Its protein product is CASSQEFGTVNQPQHF. The rearrangement uses TRBV4-1 and TRBJ1-5; 7 bases match TRBD1. The ends lost 0 bases at V and 3 bases at J; junction bases unmatched: 5. The CDR3 contains 16 residues. The germline V gene has CDR1 MGHRA and CDR2 YSYEKL.

The chain has TRBV6-4 and TRBJ2-1, with 12 bases that match TRBD1. The germline V gene has CDR1 MRHNA and CDR2 SNTAGT. J lost 6 bases, V lost 2 bases, and 2 bases had no gene match. The CDR3 covers 15 residues. This CDR3 reads CASSDRDRGRNEQFF. The CDR3, as DNA: TGTGCCAGCAGTGACCGGGACAGGGGGCGCAATGAGCAGTTCTTC.

The J gene is TRBJ2-2, the V gene TRBV19; a weak D match, TRBD2 (6 bases). In germline, CDR1 is LNHDA, CDR2 SQIVND (reference sequence). This CDR3 spans 16 amino acids. Trimming shortened V by 3 bases and J by 5 bases, and 16 bases separated the two germline ends. Written as DNA, the CDR3 is TGTGCCAGTAGTATGGTAGGAGGGGTACAAACCGGGGAGCTGTTTTTT. Translation gives CASSMVGGVQTGELFF.

As DNA, the CDR3 is TGTGCCAGCACCGGAACAGGGTTGAGCACAGATACGCAGTATTTT. Translated, it gives CASTGTGLSTDTQYF. J is TRBJ2-3 and V is TRBV6-5; TRBD1 might be the D (6 bases). Between the trimmed V and J ends, which lost 7 bases and 0 bases, there was a span of 14 bases. The CDR3 spans 15 residues. Germline assignment: CDR1 MNHEY and CDR2 SVGAGI.

The J gene is TRBJ2-7, the V gene TRBV3-1 (or the pseudogene TRBV3-2); 7 bases map to TRBD1. Germline CDR1 is LGHDT and CDR2 is YNNKEL (reference sequence). The junction had 5 bases not matched to a gene; V was cut back by 5 bases and J by 1 base. The CDR3 is 14 amino acids. This chain's CDR3 is CASSKQGQSYEQYV. Here the CDR3 DNA reads TGTGCCAGCAGCAAACAGGGGCAGTCCTACGAGCAGTACGTC.

J is TRBJ2-1 and V is TRBV9, with TRBD2 matching 13 bases. The V gene's germline CDR1 is SGDLS and CDR2 YYNGEE. The V and J ends lost 3 bases and 6 bases, in that order; junction bases with no gene match: 6. The CDR3 length is 16 residues. CDR3 coding DNA: TGTGCCAGCAGCGCTCGTACTAGCGGGGGGGCCAATGAGCAGTTCTTC. Amino acids: CASSARTSGGANEQFF.

The chain recombines TRBV28 with TRBJ1-1; TRBD1 might be the D (6 bases). V lost 4 bases and J lost 1, with 13 bases in between. Germline loops: CDR1 MDHEN, CDR2 SYDVKM. The CDR3 has 15 residues. CDR3 DNA sequence: TGTGCCAGCAGTTCCATCGGACAGACGAACACTGAAGCTTTCTTT. This translates into CASSSIGQTNTEAFF.

The chain carries TRBV27 and TRBJ2-1; 9 nucleotides agree with TRBD2. Germline V gene data show CDR1 as MNHEY and CDR2 as SMNVEV (reference sequence). The CDR3 sequence is 17 residues long. Trimming removed 6 bases from V and 1 base from J; junction bases left unmatched: 10. As DNA, the CDR3 is TGTGCCAGCAGCACTCATTATGCGGGGGGGTCCTACAATGAGCAGTTCTTC. It is translated as CASSTHYAGGSYNEQFF.

This chain connects TRBV27 to TRBJ1-1, with a possible D match to TRBD1 (5 bases). Germline V gene data show CDR1 as MNHEY and CDR2 as SMNVEV (reference sequence). V lost 1 base and J 7 bases, leaving 19 bases between the germline ends. The CDR3 has 16 amino acids. For the CDR3, the DNA is TGTGCCAGCAGTTTATGGCCCCGTGGGGGGTCGGGTGAAGCTTTCTTT. This codes for CASSLWPRGGSGEAFF.

J is TRBJ1-2 and V is TRBV18, with 7 bases aligning to TRBD1. The CDR3 extends over 15 amino acids. Germline V gene data show CDR1 as KGHSH and CDR2 as LQKENI. V shed 3 bases, J shed 4 bases, and the junction held 8 bases outside the gene matches. The CDR3: CASSPPDRIAYGYTF. The CDR3 DNA reads TGTGCCAGCTCACCTCCGGACAGGATTGCCTATGGCTACACCTTC.